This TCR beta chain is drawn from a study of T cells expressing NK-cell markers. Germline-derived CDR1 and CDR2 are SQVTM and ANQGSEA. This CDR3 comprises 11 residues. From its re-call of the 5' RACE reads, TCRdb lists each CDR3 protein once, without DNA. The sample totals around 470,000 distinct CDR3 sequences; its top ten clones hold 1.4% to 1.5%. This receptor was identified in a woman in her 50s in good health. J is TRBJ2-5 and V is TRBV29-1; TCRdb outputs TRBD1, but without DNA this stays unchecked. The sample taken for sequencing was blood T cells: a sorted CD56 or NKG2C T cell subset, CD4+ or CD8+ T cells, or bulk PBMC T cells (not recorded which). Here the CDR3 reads CSVTVQETQYF.